One sample yielded the 10 T cell receptor beta chains listed below, sequenced in a study of identical twins. TCRdb analysed the 5' RACE reads with MiXCR anew, one entry per CDR3 protein. The repertoire has around 240,000 distinct CDR3 sequences, roughly 7% of them found once; the top ten carry roughly 3.7%. The same sample was also studied in work on yellow fever vaccine responses in identical twins.

The sample consisted of memory (CD45RO+) T cells sorted from blood. The receptor set was obtained from a woman in her late teens or twenties in good health.

This chain links TRBV4-1 with TRBJ2-5; the match to TRBD2 covers 10 bases. The length of the CDR3 is 17 residues. Germline V lookup: CDR1 MGHRA, CDR2 YSYEKL. Unmatched junction bases numbered 11, after V lost 2 bases and J lost 5 bases. CDR3 bases: TGCGCCAGCAGCCAACCCCGTGGGCTAGCGGGAGTTGAGACCCAGTACTTC. Translation: CASSQPRGLAGVETQYF.

This chain connects TRBV4-1 to TRBJ2-3; D is possibly TRBD2 (6 bases). V gave up 2 bases and J gave up 3 bases, with 18 bases separating them. Germline-derived CDR1 and CDR2 are MGHRA and YSYEKL. This CDR3 is 17 amino acids long. The chain's CDR3 is CASSQSGGGIRTDTQYF. In nucleotides, the CDR3 is TGCGCCAGCAGCCAAAGTGGAGGCGGGATTAGGACAGATACGCAGTATTTT.

The table lists this clonotype with many counts. This rearrangement joins TRBV18 to TRBJ2-5; D gene ambiguous. The CDR3 covers 12 residues. Germline CDR1 KGHSH, CDR2 LQKENI. V dropped 5 bases and J dropped 2 bases, with 6 bases sitting between them. CDR3 in amino acids: CASSAQQETQYF. CDR3 DNA: TGTGCCAGCTCAGCCCAACAAGAGACCCAGTACTTC.

This clonotype was detected many times. The CDR3 DNA sequence: TGCAGTGCTAGAGCTTCGGACAGGGGGGAAAGTCAGCCCCAGCATTTT. Protein: CSARASDRGESQPQHF. This chain links TRBV20-1 with TRBJ1-5, with 10 bases identical to TRBD1. CDR1 DFQATT and CDR2 SNEGSKA come from the germline V gene (reference sequence). This CDR3 comprises 16 residues. The trim removed 1 base at V and 6 bases at J, leaving 9 bases unmatched.

The table lists this clonotype with many counts. CDR3 sequence (DNA): TGCAGTGCCTCGCTGGGACAGGGGGGAAACACCATATATTTT. Translated: CSASLGQGGNTIYF. The chain is built from TRBV20-1 and TRBJ1-3; 10 bases map to TRBD1. V shed 6 bases and J 4 bases; nucleotides not matched to a gene: 6. CDR1 DFQATT and CDR2 SNEGSKA come from the germline V gene (reference sequence). This CDR3 has 14 residues.

This clonotype was counted ten times or more. The rearrangement uses TRBV7-9 and TRBJ2-7; D ambiguous. Per the germline V gene, CDR1 is SEHNR and CDR2 is FQNEAQ (reference sequence). Trimming removed 11 bases at V and 6 bases at J, with 8 bases between. The CDR3 loop spans 9 amino acids. CDR3 region: CAVGGEQYF. DNA for the CDR3: TGTGCCGTTGGTGGCGAGCAGTACTTC.

This clonotype was detected a few times. V is TRBV28 and J is TRBJ1-2; D gene ambiguous. The CDR3 runs 11 residues. CDR1 MDHEN and CDR2 SYDVKM come from the germline V gene. V was cut by 5 bases and J by 8 bases, with 9 bases left in between. CDR3 amino acids: CASSTLYGYTF. The CDR3 region has the DNA TGTGCCAGCAGTACGCTATACGGCTACACCTTC.

The V gene is TRBV28, the J gene TRBJ1-1; D is undetermined. Germline CDR1 is MDHEN and CDR2 is SYDVKM. CDR3 length: 15 amino acids. V was shortened by 6 bases and J by 5 bases, with 19 bases between the two germline ends. CDR3 residues: CASSSILGVGTEAFF. The CDR3 region has the DNA TGTGCCAGCAGCTCCATCTTGGGAGTTGGGACTGAAGCTTTCTTT.

Ten or more counts support this clonotype. The chain employs TRBV7-9 and TRBJ2-5; perhaps D is TRBD1 or TRBD2 (5 bases each). CDR1 is SEHNR, CDR2 FQNEAQ, per germline (reference sequence). The CDR3 consists of 17 residues. V gave up 4 bases and J gave up 5 bases, with 23 bases separating them. The CDR3 DNA reads as TGTGCCAGCAGCTCAACCAATCCGGGGCCGGTTCTGGAGACCCAGTACTTC. It codes for CASSSTNPGPVLETQYF.

This clonotype was observed a handful of times. The rearrangement joins TRBV5-1 to TRBJ2-3, with 10 positions matching TRBD2. The CDR3 length is 17 residues. Per germline, CDR1 SGHRS and CDR2 YFSETQ. V was clipped by 0 bases and J by 2 bases; unmatched bases: 6. CDR3 nucleotides: TGCGCCAGCAGCTTGGCCGCTAGCGGGGGATACACAGATACGCAGTATTTT. This sequence encodes CASSLAASGGYTDTQYF.